The 32 T cell receptor beta chains presented below share a single source sample, sequenced in a study of identical twins. TCRdb ran MiXCR on the 5' RACE reads and lists one entry per CDR3 protein. The table has nearly 650,000 distinct CDR3 sequences, just over 7% seen once. This same sample was also taken into another study, of yellow fever vaccine responses in identical twins.

The sequenced material came from PBMCs. The receptors were sampled from a woman younger than 35 in good health.

Many counts were recorded for this clonotype. V usage is TRBV12-3 or TRBV12-4 and J usage is TRBJ1-1; D may be TRBD1 (6 bases). CDR3 length: 14 residues. V was pared by 6 bases and J by 1 base, with 12 bases between. The CDR3 spells CASSWGHTNTEAFF. CDR3 DNA sequence: TGTGCCAGCAGCTGGGGACACACGAACACTGAAGCTTTCTTT.

This clonotype was picked up a small number of times. This chain uses TRBV7-8 with TRBJ2-5, with 11 bases lining up with TRBD2. Germline CDR1 SGHVS, CDR2 FQNEAQ. There are 17 residues in the CDR3. Germline trimming cut 1 base from V and 0 bases from J; bases unmatched to any gene: 4. The DNA for the CDR3 is TGTGCCAGCAGCTTAGGACGGACTAGCGGGTACCAAGAGACCCAGTACTTC. Its protein product is CASSLGRTSGYQETQYF.

This clonotype occurred a few times. The V gene is TRBV4-1, the J gene TRBJ2-3; 8 bases are shared with TRBD1. The CDR3 is 14 amino acids. CDR1 and CDR2 from the germline V gene are MGHRA and YSYEKL. V lost 7 bases, J lost 5 bases, and 8 bases stayed unmatched. CDR3 residues: CASTGDRPGDTQYF. In nucleotides, the CDR3 is TGCGCCAGCACCGGGGACAGGCCGGGAGATACGCAGTATTTT.

The V call is TRBV2, the J call TRBJ2-3; possible D gene TRBD1, 6 bases. The V gene's germline CDR1 is SNHLY and CDR2 FYNNEI. The CDR3 sequence is 15 residues long. Trimming cost V 2 bases and J 3 bases, with 12 bases left between them. DNA for the CDR3: TGTGCCAGCAGTGAACAGGGGATAAAGACAGATACGCAGTATTTT. Translation: CASSEQGIKTDTQYF.

This clonotype has a count of ten or more. The chain uses TRBV2 and TRBJ2-3; D is unclear. Trimming stripped 2 bases from V and 0 bases from J, with 9 bases between. Germline V lookup: CDR1 SNHLY, CDR2 FYNNEI. The CDR3 sequence is 15 residues long. The CDR3 loop is CASSETLLSTDTQYF. CDR3 DNA sequence: TGTGCCAGCAGTGAAACACTGCTTAGCACAGATACGCAGTATTTT. Together with reference TRBV2 and TRBJ2-3, the CDR3 gives the full variable domain: EPEVTQTPSHQVTQMGQEVILRCVPISNHLYFYWYRQILGQKVEFLVSFYNNEISEKSEIFDDQFSVERPDGSNFTLKIRSTKLEDSAMYFCASSETLLSTDTQYFGPGTRLTVL.

This clonotype was seen repeatedly, ten times or more. This rearrangement joins TRBV11-2 to TRBJ2-1; 16 nucleotides agree with TRBD2. Per the germline V gene, CDR1 is SGHAT and CDR2 is FQNNGV. CDR3 length equals 20 residues. After removal of 5 bases from V and 0 bases from J, the junction contained 10 bases not matched to a gene. The CDR3 nucleotides are TGTGCCAGCAGCCCCCGTCAGGGACTAGCGGGAGGGAGCTCCTACAATGAGCAGTTCTTC. This codes for CASSPRQGLAGGSSYNEQFF.

This clonotype occurred a few times. The chain couples TRBV7-9 to TRBJ2-1; 7 nucleotides align to TRBD2. The CDR3 sequence is 17 residues long. From germline, CDR1 is SEHNR and CDR2 FQNEAQ (reference sequence). J gave up 0 bases and V 3 bases, and 8 bases lay outside the gene matches. The CDR3 sequence: CASSFRLAVSSYNEQFF. The CDR3 DNA reads TGTGCCAGCAGCTTTCGACTAGCTGTTAGCTCCTACAATGAGCAGTTCTTC.

The V and J genes are TRBV3-1 and TRBJ1-4; the D gene is possibly TRBD1 (5 bases). V lost 3 bases, J lost 1 base, and 12 bases lay in between. Germline values: CDR1 LGHDT, CDR2 YNNKEL (reference sequence). This CDR3 contains 16 residues. Written as DNA, the CDR3 is TGTGCCAGCAGCCATCGACAGAGCTTAACTAATGAAAAACTGTTTTTT. Amino acids: CASSHRQSLTNEKLFF.

This clonotype was counted ten times or more. The chain employs TRBV2 and TRBJ2-2, with a weak D call TRBD2 (5 bases). Per the germline V gene, CDR1 is SNHLY and CDR2 is FYNNEI. The CDR3 length is 14 residues. V was trimmed by 7 bases and J by 6 bases, leaving 15 bases between them. CDR3 DNA: TGTGCCAGCACCCCGGACTCTACTTCCGGGGAGCTGTTTTTT. Residues: CASTPDSTSGELFF.

In its sample, this clonotype was seen many times. CDR3: CSVEEGTEAFF. CDR3 coding DNA: TGCAGCGTTGAGGAAGGGACTGAAGCTTTCTTT. The chain couples TRBV29-1 to TRBJ1-1, with D hard to call. This CDR3 is 11 amino acids long. Germline CDR1 and CDR2: SQVTM and ANQGSEA. The V and J ends lost 3 bases and 5 bases respectively, with 7 bases between them.

This clonotype has at least ten counts. This sequence joins TRBV7-9 and TRBJ2-6; D might be TRBD2 (7 bases). In germline, CDR1 is SEHNR, CDR2 FQNEAQ (reference sequence). The CDR3 has 16 residues. Deletions cut 3 bases from V and 3 bases from J, with 12 bases between. The CDR3 is CASSFGGPVGANVLTF. CDR3 nucleotide sequence: TGTGCCAGCAGCTTCGGGGGGCCTGTTGGGGCCAACGTCCTGACTTTC.

The rearrangement links TRBV20-1 to TRBJ1-2, with D possibly TRBD1 on 5 matching bases. The CDR3 sequence is 13 residues long. From germline, CDR1 is DFQATT and CDR2 SNEGSKA (reference sequence). V lost 0 bases, J lost 7 bases, and 12 bases lay in between. CDR3 sequence: CSARDQMGGGYTF. DNA of the CDR3: TGCAGTGCTAGAGATCAAATGGGGGGTGGCTACACCTTC.

The V and J genes are TRBV3-1 and TRBJ2-7; 16 bases match TRBD2. The CDR3 is 18 residues long. Per the germline V gene, CDR1 is LGHDT and CDR2 is YNNKEL (reference sequence). V lost 11 bases to trimming and J lost 5 bases; unmatched junction nucleotides: 18. CDR3 loop: CACCWGLAGGTRRNEQYF. The CDR3 bases are TGTGCCTGCTGCTGGGGACTAGCGGGAGGGACCCGGCGAAACGAGCAGTACTTC.

This clonotype was detected ten times or more. The genes are TRBV7-8 and TRBJ1-3; a possible D gene is TRBD1 (5 bases). The germline CDR1 and CDR2 sequences are SGHVS and FQNEAQ. The CDR3 loop spans 13 amino acids. V gave up 5 bases and J gave up 7 bases, with 12 bases separating them. Written as DNA, the CDR3 is TGTGCCAGCAGCCCAAACGGGGGTAACACCATATATTTT. The encoded protein is CASSPNGGNTIYF.

This rearrangement joins TRBV11-2 to TRBJ2-1; 14 bases fit TRBD2. This CDR3 spans 19 amino acids. The V segment lost 11 bases and the J segment 10 bases; nucleotides outside the gene matches: 25. In germline, CDR1 is SGHAT, CDR2 FQNNGV. CDR3 region: CACCFKGLAGGGQNMEQFF. The CDR3 DNA is TGTGCCTGCTGTTTCAAAGGACTAGCGGGAGGCGGCCAGAACATGGAGCAGTTCTTC.

The rearrangement joins TRBV12-3 or TRBV12-4 to TRBJ2-7; tentatively, D is TRBD1 (6 bases). Deletions cut 1 base from V and 0 bases from J, with 10 bases between. CDR3 length: 15 amino acids. The CDR3: CASSLGDTGSYEQYF. The DNA for the CDR3 is TGTGCCAGCAGTTTAGGGGACACGGGCTCCTACGAGCAGTACTTC.

This clonotype was recorded a few times. This rearrangement joins TRBV27 to TRBJ2-5; 14 nucleotides align to TRBD2. Germline V gives CDR1 MNHEY, CDR2 SMNVEV (reference sequence). This CDR3 has 16 amino acids. Trimming removed 5 bases from V and 5 bases from J; junction bases left unmatched: 7. This CDR3 is CASSPWTSGGQETQYF. In nucleotides, the CDR3 is TGTGCCAGCAGTCCCTGGACTAGCGGGGGGCAGGAGACCCAGTACTTC.

The rearrangement uses TRBV27 and TRBJ2-2, with 11 bases identical to TRBD2. J was trimmed by 0 bases and V by 8 bases; bases with no gene match: 8. The CDR3 consists of 17 residues. Germline V lookup: CDR1 MNHEY, CDR2 SMNVEV (reference sequence). CDR3 in amino acids: CASAGLAGHPNTGELFF. The CDR3 DNA follows: TGTGCCAGCGCCGGACTAGCGGGCCACCCGAACACCGGGGAGCTGTTTTTT.

This clonotype was counted between two and nine times. This chain links TRBV5-1 with TRBJ2-1, with TRBD2 identical over 13 bases. The CDR3 is 17 amino acids. CDR1 is SGHRS and CDR2 is YFSETQ in the germline V gene. Trimming took 3 bases from V and 7 from J; bases not matched to a gene: 10. The CDR3 here is CASSSSSGTSGINEQFF. DNA for the CDR3: TGCGCCAGCAGCTCATCATCCGGGACTAGCGGGATAAATGAGCAGTTCTTC.

The chain joins TRBV28 to TRBJ2-5, with a tentative D call TRBD2 (6 bases). The V end lost 2 bases, the J end lost 6 bases, and 16 bases lay between the germline ends. The CDR3 is 15 amino acids. CDR1 MDHEN and CDR2 SYDVKM come from the germline V gene. In DNA, the CDR3 is TGTGCCAGCAGTTTAGGGGGGACTGGGAGACAGACCCAGTACTTC. Residues: CASSLGGTGRQTQYF.

The genes are TRBV4-1 and TRBJ2-7, with a tentative D call TRBD1 (5 bases). The ends were cut back, 0 bases at V and 3 bases at J, with 12 bases in the middle. Per the germline V gene, CDR1 is MGHRA and CDR2 is YSYEKL. This CDR3 comprises 15 residues. The CDR3 loop reads CASSQDSRRVYEQYV. CDR3 DNA: TGCGCCAGCAGCCAAGATTCCCGCAGGGTCTACGAGCAGTACGTC.

V and J are TRBV11-2 and TRBJ2-5, with D hard to call. CDR1 and CDR2 from the germline V gene are SGHAT and FQNNGV. With 5 bases removed from V and 5 bases from J, the gap between germline ends came to 15 bases. The CDR3 sequence is 14 residues long. The CDR3 nucleotides are TGTGCCAGCAGCCCGCCTGGAAAACGGGAGACCCAGTACTTC. Translation: CASSPPGKRETQYF.

This clonotype has a handful of counts. V usage is TRBV7-9 and J usage is TRBJ2-1; the D gene could be TRBD1 or TRBD2 (5 bases each). CDR3 size: 15 residues. Germline assignment: CDR1 SEHNR and CDR2 FQNEAQ (reference sequence). V was shortened by 1 base and J by 5 bases, with 12 bases between the two germline ends. The CDR3: CASSLGSGPNNEQFF. The CDR3, as DNA: TGTGCCAGCAGCTTAGGGTCGGGACCCAACAATGAGCAGTTCTTC.

This chain links TRBV7-9 with TRBJ2-7; 7 bases fit TRBD1. This CDR3 is built from 15 residues. After removal of 6 bases from V and 2 bases from J, the junction contained 10 bases not matched to a gene. CDR1 and CDR2 from the germline V gene are SEHNR and FQNEAQ (reference sequence). CDR3 in DNA: TGTGCCAGCAGTCCTACAGGGGTGACGGCCTACGAGCAGTACTTC. It translates to CASSPTGVTAYEQYF.

This clonotype was found many times. The chain carries TRBV11-3 and TRBJ2-1; 8 positions match TRBD2. CDR3 length: 13 amino acids. Germline trimming cut 5 bases from V and 12 bases from J; bases unmatched to any gene: 9. From germline, CDR1 is SGHNT and CDR2 YENEEA. The CDR3 DNA reads as TGTGCCAGCAGCATATTTCCGGGACTAGGGCAGTTCTTC. Translated: CASSIFPGLGQFF.

This clonotype occurred many times. The rearrangement uses TRBV12-3 or TRBV12-4 and TRBJ2-5; D may correspond to TRBD1 or TRBD2 (5 bases each). The CDR3 totals 14 residues. V lost 5 bases and J 2 bases, leaving 12 bases between the germline ends. CDR3 DNA: TGTGCCAGCAGTACGGGACCACCGCAAGAGACCCAGTACTTC. This gives the protein CASSTGPPQETQYF.

This clonotype was recorded a few times. V is TRBV10-1 and J is TRBJ2-1; 10 bases agree with TRBD2. CDR1 is WNHNN and CDR2 is SYGVQD in the germline V gene (reference sequence). Trimming took 2 bases from V and 2 from J; bases not matched to a gene: 0. This CDR3 spans 15 amino acids. The CDR3 sequence: CASSESGRAYNEQFF. DNA of the CDR3: TGCGCCAGCAGTGAGAGCGGGAGGGCCTACAATGAGCAGTTCTTC.

This clonotype was found many times. The chain links TRBV24-1 to TRBJ2-3, with D perhaps TRBD2 (7 bases). The CDR3 totals 14 residues. Trimming removed 5 bases from V and 6 bases from J, with 14 bases in between. Germline V CDR1 and CDR2: KGHDR, SFDVKD. The CDR3 is CATSGLGGADTQYF. For the CDR3, the DNA is TGTGCCACCAGTGGACTAGGGGGGGCCGATACGCAGTATTTT.

V is TRBV20-1 and J is TRBJ2-3; TRBD2 matches 9 bases. Germline V lookup: CDR1 DFQATT, CDR2 SNEGSKA (reference sequence). The CDR3 is 18 residues long. The trim removed 1 base at V and 0 bases at J, leaving 11 bases unmatched. This chain's CDR3 is CSARVGLAGTSSTDTQYF. The CDR3 nucleotides are TGCAGTGCTAGAGTGGGGCTAGCGGGAACCTCTAGCACAGATACGCAGTATTTT.

This clonotype was seen a few times. V and J are TRBV5-1 and TRBJ2-2, with 7 bases matching TRBD1. Germline V gives CDR1 SGHRS, CDR2 YFSETQ. V was clipped by 3 bases and J by 4 bases; unmatched bases: 12. The CDR3 runs to 17 residues. In DNA, the CDR3 is TGCGCCAGCAGCTCCGGACAGGTTCACCCTATCACCGGGGAGCTGTTTTTT. This sequence encodes CASSSGQVHPITGELFF.

This clonotype was counted between two and nine times. The chain employs TRBV3-1 and TRBJ1-2; D remains ambiguous. The CDR3 contains 14 residues. V gave up 0 bases and J gave up 4 bases, with 9 bases separating them. Germline CDR1 is LGHDT and CDR2 is YNNKEL (reference sequence). Here the CDR3 DNA reads TGTGCCAGCAGCCAAGATACGACGGGCTATGGCTACACCTTC. This sequence encodes CASSQDTTGYGYTF. Full variable domain (outside the CDR3, taken from reference TRBV3-1 and TRBJ1-2): DTAVSQTPKYLVTQMGNDKSIKCEQNLGHDTMYWYKQDSKKFLKIMFSYNNKELIINETVPNRFSPKSPDKAHLNLHINSLELGDSAVYFCASSQDTTGYGYTFGSGTRLTVV.

This clonotype was detected many times. This chain uses TRBV12-3 or TRBV12-4 with TRBJ2-5, with D tentatively TRBD2 (5 bases). This CDR3 spans 12 amino acids. V was pared by 3 bases and J by 4 bases, with 6 bases between. CDR3 coding DNA: TGTGCCAGCAGTTTCGGGGTAGAGACCCAGTACTTC. Translation gives CASSFGVETQYF.